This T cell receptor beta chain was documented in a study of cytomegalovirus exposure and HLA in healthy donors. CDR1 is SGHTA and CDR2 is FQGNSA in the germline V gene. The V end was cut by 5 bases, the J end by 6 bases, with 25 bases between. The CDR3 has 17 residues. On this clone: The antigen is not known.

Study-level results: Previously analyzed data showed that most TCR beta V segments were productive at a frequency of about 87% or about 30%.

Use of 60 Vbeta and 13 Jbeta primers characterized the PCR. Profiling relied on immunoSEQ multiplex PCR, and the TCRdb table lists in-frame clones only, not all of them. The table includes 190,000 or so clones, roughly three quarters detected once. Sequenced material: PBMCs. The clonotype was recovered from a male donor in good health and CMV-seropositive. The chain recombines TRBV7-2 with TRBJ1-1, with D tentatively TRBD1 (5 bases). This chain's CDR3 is CASSTHTRQLSVPEAFF. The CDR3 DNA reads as TGTGCCAGCAGCACCCATACCAGACAGCTAAGCGTCCCTGAAGCTTTCTTT.